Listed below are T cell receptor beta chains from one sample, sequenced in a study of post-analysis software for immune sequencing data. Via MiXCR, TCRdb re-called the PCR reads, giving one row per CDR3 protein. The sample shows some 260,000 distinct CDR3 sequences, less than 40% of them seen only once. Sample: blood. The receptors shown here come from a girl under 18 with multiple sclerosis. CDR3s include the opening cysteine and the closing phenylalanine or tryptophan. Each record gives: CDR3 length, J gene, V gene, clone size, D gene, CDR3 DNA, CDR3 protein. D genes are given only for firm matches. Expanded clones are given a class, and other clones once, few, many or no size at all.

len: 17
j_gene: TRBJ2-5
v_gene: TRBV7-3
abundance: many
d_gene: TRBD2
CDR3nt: TGTGCCAGCAGCAAGGAGGGACTAGCGGTTAGACAAGAGACCCAGTACTTC
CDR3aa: CASSKEGLAVRQETQYF

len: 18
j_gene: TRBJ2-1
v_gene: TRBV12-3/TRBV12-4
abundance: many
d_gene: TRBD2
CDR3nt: TGTGCCAGCACCCCCGGGCTAGCGGGGGGCCGCTCCTACAATGAGCAGTTCTTC
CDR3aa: CASTPGLAGGRSYNEQFF

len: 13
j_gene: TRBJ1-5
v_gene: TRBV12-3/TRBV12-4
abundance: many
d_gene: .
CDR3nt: TGTGCCAGCACCCCGGGAGGCCGGCAGCCCCAGCATTTT
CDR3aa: CASTPGGRQPQHF

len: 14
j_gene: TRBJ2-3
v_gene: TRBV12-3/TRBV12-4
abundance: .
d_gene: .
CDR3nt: TGTGCCAGCAGTATGGGGGCCCGCGCAGATGCGCAGTATTTT
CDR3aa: CASSMGARADAQYF

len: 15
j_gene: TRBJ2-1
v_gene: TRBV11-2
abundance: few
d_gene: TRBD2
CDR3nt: TGTGCCAGCAGCCCCCGGAGCGGGGGCTACAATGAGCAGTTCTTC
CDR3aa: CASSPRSGGYNEQFF

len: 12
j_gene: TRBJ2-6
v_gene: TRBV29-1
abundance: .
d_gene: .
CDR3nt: TGCAGCGTTGAGGAGGGGGCCAACGTCCTGACTTTC
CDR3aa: CSVEEGANVLTF

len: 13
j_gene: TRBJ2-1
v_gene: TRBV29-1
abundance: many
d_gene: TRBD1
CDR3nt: TGCAGCTTCGGGGACAGGGGGCTCAATGAGCAGTTCTTC
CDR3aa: CSFGDRGLNEQFF

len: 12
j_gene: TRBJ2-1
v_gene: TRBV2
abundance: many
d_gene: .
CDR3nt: TGTGCCAGCATCGAGGGCCGAAATGAGCAGTTCTTC
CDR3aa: CASIEGRNEQFF

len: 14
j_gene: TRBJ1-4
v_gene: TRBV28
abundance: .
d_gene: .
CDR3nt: TGTGCCAGCAGTATACCGACAGTAAATGAAAAACTGTTTTTT
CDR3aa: CASSIPTVNEKLFF

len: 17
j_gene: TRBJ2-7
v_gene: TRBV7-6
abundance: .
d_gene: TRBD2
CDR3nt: TGTGCCAGCAGCTTAGACGCGAGACTAGCGGGAATCTACGAGCAGTACTTC
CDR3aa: CASSLDARLAGIYEQYF

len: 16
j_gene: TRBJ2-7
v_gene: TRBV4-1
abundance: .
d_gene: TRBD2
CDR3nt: TGCGCCAGCAGCCAGAGTAGACTAGCGGGAGTGGGTGAGCAGTACTTC
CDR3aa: CASSQSRLAGVGEQYF

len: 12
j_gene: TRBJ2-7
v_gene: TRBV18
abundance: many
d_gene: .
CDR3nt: TGTGCCAGCTCACCGGACCGCTACGAGCAGTACTTC
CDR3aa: CASSPDRYEQYF

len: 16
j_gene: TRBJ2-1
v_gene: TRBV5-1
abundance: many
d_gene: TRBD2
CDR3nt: TGCGCCAGCAGCTTGGTAGGGACTAGCGGGGGTGATGAGCAGTTCTTC
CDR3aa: CASSLVGTSGGDEQFF

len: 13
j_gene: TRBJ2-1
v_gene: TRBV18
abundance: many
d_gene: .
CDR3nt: TGTGCCACTACACGGAGGGAAACCAATGAGCAGTTCTTC
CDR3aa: CATTRRETNEQFF

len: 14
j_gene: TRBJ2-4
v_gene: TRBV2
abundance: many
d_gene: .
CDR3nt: TGTGCCAGCAGTGAAGGACTAGAGGTGAACATTCAGTACTTC
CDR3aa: CASSEGLEVNIQYF

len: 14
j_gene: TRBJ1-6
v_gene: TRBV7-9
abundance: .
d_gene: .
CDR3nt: TGTGCCAGCAGCTCGACAGGCCCAAATTCACCCCTCCACTTT
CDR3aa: CASSSTGPNSPLHF

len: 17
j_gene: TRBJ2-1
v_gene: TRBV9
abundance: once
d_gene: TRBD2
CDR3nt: TGTGCCAGCAGCGGAGGGGGACTAGCGGGGGTCTTCGATGAGCAGTTCTTC
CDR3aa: CASSGGGLAGVFDEQFF

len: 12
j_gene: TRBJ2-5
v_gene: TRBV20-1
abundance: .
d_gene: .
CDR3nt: TGCAGTGCTATCGAAGGCCCGGAGACCCAGTACTTC
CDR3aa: CSAIEGPETQYF